This section outlines one T cell receptor (beta chain) sequence together with its context. Its specificity is not known. The sample originates from a study of T cells in tuberculosis. About the research overall: T cells were selected with CD1B tetramers loaded with glucose monomycolate. This South African cohort compared adolescents with or without latent tuberculosis against adults with active tuberculosis. The study, taken as a whole, reports: A GMM-specific repertoire classifier reached 85% to 90% accuracy, AUROC about 0.9.

Unsorted cryopreserved PBMC were sequenced, averaging roughly 100,000 T cells per clinical donor. Measured with immunoSEQ multiplex PCR; TCRdb has only the in-frame clones, and not every one. The sample carries around 35,000 clones, about 93% recorded once. The receptor's source is a donor aged 5 to 30 with latent tuberculosis or without tuberculosis infection. The sample consisted of PBMCs.

In DNA, the CDR3 is TGCGCCAGCAGCCCTACTAGCGGGGGCCTCAATGAGCAGTTCTTC. Protein: CASSPTSGGLNEQFF. The gene calls are TRBV4-3 and TRBJ2-1; 11 bases match TRBD2. V shed 4 bases and J 6 bases; nucleotides not matched to a gene: 5. The CDR3 loop spans 15 amino acids. CDR1 and CDR2 from the germline V gene are LGHNA and YSLEER.